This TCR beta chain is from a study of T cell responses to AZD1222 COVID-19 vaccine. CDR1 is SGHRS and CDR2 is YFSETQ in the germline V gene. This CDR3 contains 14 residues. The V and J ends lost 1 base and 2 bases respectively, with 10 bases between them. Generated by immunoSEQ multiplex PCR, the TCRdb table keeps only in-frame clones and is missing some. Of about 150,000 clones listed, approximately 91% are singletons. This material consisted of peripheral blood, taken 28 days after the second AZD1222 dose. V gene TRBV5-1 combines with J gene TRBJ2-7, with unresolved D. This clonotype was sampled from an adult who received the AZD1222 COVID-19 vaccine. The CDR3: CASSLSVGAYEQYF. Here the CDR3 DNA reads TGCGCCAGCAGCTTGTCCGTTGGGGCCTACGAGCAGTACTTC.